These 5 T cell receptor beta chains came from one sample sequenced in a study of cytomegalovirus exposure and HLA in healthy donors. The PCR ran on 60 Vbeta and 13 Jbeta primers. Here immunoSEQ multiplex PCR was the method, and the copy in TCRdb shows in-frame clones only, minus some. This table lists around 100,000 clones. Sequencing was done on a sample of PBMCs. The receptors here all came from a young man in good health and CMV-seronegative.

The chain recombines TRBV2 with TRBJ1-1; D is unresolved. The V end lost 7 bases, the J end lost 0 bases, and 12 bases lay between the germline ends. Germline loops: CDR1 SNHLY, CDR2 FYNNEI. The CDR3 is 14 residues long. The CDR3 loop is CASTHEAMNTEAFF. CDR3 nucleotide sequence: TGTGCCAGCACCCATGAGGCCATGAACACTGAAGCTTTCTTT.

The J gene is TRBJ2-7, the V gene TRBV28; 11 bases agree with TRBD2. The length of the CDR3 is 15 residues. CDR1 is MDHEN and CDR2 is SYDVKM in the germline V gene. J gave up 1 base and V 5 bases, and 4 bases lay outside the gene matches. CDR3: CASSVTSGASYEQYF. The DNA of the CDR3 is TGTGCCAGCAGTGTGACTAGCGGGGCGTCCTACGAGCAGTACTTC.

J is TRBJ2-2 and V is TRBV10-3; 9 bases are a match to TRBD1. The CDR3 has 18 residues. The ends lost 6 bases at V and 7 bases at J; junction bases unmatched: 18. CDR1 and CDR2 (germline): ENHRY, SYGVKD. The CDR3 DNA sequence: TGTGCCATCAGCCACCCGACGTACACAGGGGGCGGTGACGGGGAGCTGTTTTTT. The encoded protein is CAISHPTYTGGGDGELFF.

The V call is TRBV7-8, the J call TRBJ2-1, with D perhaps matching TRBD1 (6 bases). The germline V gene has CDR1 SGHVS and CDR2 FQNEAQ. The CDR3 runs to 12 residues. Trimming pared 2 bases from V and 7 bases from J, leaving 6 bases between. CDR3 region: CASSLTGNEQFF. The CDR3 nucleotides read TGTGCCAGCAGCTTAACAGGGAATGAGCAGTTCTTC.

This CDR3 is CASSARDRVTEAFF. As DNA, the CDR3 is TGTGCCAGCAGCGCCCGGGACAGGGTCACTGAAGCTTTCTTT. V usage is TRBV7-2 and J usage is TRBJ1-1, with 9 bases lining up with TRBD1. V lost 5 bases and J lost 4; bases outside the gene matches: 5. Germline V gene lookup returns CDR1 SGHTA and CDR2 FQGNSA. This CDR3 has 14 amino acids. Based on the CDR3 plus reference TRBV7-2 and TRBJ1-1, the full variable domain is GAGVSQSPSNKVTEKGKDVELRCDPISGHTALYWYRQSLGQGLEFLIYFQGNSAPDKSGLPSDRFSAERTGGSVSTLTIQRTQQEDSAVYLCASSARDRVTEAFFGQGTRLTVV.